Below are 2 T cell receptor beta chains sequenced from a single sample in a study of control samples from healthy donors and cancer patients. Assay: immunoSEQ multiplex PCR; the TCRdb copy retains only in-frame clones and omits some. The sample lists over 120,000 clones; more than 85% were seen once. Sequenced sample: blood. Source of these receptors: a man between 25 and 39 years old in good health.

The J gene is TRBJ1-1, the V gene TRBV28; D is unclear. CDR1 and CDR2 from the germline V gene are MDHEN and SYDVKM. This CDR3 region has 15 residues. V was shortened by 2 bases and J by 0 bases, with 10 bases between the two germline ends. The CDR3 DNA reads TGTGCCAGCAGTTTAGCTGGCTCCTTGAACACTGAAGCTTTCTTT. It translates to CASSLAGSLNTEAFF.

This clone was picked up one time. The V gene is TRBV2, the J gene TRBJ1-2, with TRBD1 matching over 9 bases. CDR3 length equals 14 residues. J gave up 6 bases and V 4 bases, and 6 bases lay outside the gene matches. CDR1 SNHLY and CDR2 FYNNEI come from the germline V gene. CDR3 sequence: CASSVLQGADGYTF. CDR3 nucleotide sequence: TGTGCCAGCAGTGTATTACAGGGGGCCGATGGCTACACCTTC.